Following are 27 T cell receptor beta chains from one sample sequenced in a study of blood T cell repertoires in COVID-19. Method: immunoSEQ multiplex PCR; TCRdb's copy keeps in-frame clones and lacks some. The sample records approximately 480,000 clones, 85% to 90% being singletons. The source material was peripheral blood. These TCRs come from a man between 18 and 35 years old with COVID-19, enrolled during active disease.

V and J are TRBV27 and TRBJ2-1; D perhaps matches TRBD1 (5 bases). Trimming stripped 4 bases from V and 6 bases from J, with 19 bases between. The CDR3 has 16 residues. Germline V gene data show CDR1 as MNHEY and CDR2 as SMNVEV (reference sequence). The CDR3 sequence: CASSYLRQRPSNEQFF. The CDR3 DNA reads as TGTGCCAGCAGTTACCTGAGACAGCGACCCTCCAATGAGCAGTTCTTC.

The CDR3 DNA reads TGTGCCAGCAGCCATCCGGGACAGGCAAAAAACATTCAGTACTTC. This encodes CASSHPGQAKNIQYF. The gene calls are TRBV4-2 and TRBJ2-4; 8 nucleotides match TRBD1. This CDR3 is built from 15 residues. Trimming removed 3 bases from V and 4 bases from J; junction bases left unmatched: 5. CDR1 is LGHNA and CDR2 is YNFKEQ in the germline V gene.

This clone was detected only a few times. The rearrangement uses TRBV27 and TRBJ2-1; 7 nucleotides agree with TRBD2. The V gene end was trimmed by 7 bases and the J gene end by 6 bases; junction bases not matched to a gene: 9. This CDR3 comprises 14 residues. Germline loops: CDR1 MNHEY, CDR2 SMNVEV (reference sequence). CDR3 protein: CASTWGGPSNEQFF. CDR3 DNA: TGTGCCAGCACCTGGGGGGGACCTTCCAATGAGCAGTTCTTC.

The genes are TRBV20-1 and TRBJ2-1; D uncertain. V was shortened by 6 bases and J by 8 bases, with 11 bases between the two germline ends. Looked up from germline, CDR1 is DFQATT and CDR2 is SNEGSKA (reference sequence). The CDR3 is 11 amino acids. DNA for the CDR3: TGCAGTGCGTCCGGTCGGGATGAGCAGTTCTTC. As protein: CSASGRDEQFF.

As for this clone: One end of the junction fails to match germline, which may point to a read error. CDR3 in amino acids: CASSFSPSGNGDF. Here the CDR3 DNA reads TGTGCCAGCAGCTTTAGTCCCTCGGGCAACGGGGATTTT. The J gene is TRBJ1-3, the V gene TRBV5-4; no firm D call. CDR3 length: 13 residues. Germline loops: CDR1 SGHNT, CDR2 YYREEE (reference sequence).

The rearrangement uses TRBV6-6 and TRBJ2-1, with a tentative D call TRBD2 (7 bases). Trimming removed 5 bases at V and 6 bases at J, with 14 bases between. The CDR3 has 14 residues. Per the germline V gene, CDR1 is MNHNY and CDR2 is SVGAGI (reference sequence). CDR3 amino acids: CASSPGGLLNEQFF. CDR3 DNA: TGTGCCAGCAGTCCGGGGGGCCTGCTCAATGAGCAGTTCTTC.

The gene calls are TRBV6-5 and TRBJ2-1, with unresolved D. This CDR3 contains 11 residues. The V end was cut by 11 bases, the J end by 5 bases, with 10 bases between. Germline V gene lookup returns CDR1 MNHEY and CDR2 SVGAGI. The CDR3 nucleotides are TGTGCCCCATGGGCCCACAATGAGCAGTTCTTC. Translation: CAPWAHNEQFF.

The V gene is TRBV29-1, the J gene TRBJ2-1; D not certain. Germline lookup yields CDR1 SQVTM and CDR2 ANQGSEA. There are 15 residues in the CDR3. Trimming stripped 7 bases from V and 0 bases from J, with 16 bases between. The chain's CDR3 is CSAGPDTYSYNEQFF. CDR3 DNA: TGCAGCGCGGGCCCAGACACTTACTCCTACAATGAGCAGTTCTTC.

CDR3 region: CASSPLGGDQPQHF. The CDR3 DNA follows: TGTGCCAGTAGCCCGCTGGGGGGAGATCAGCCCCAGCATTTT. The chain joins TRBV19 to TRBJ1-5, with a tentative D call TRBD1 (5 bases). This CDR3 comprises 14 residues. V lost 6 bases to trimming and J lost 5 bases, with 14 bases between them. CDR1 is LNHDA and CDR2 is SQIVND in the germline V gene (reference sequence).

In DNA form, the CDR3 reads TGCGCCAGCAGCCAAGCGCTCTTGGGACAGCATAATGAAAAACTGTTTTTT. This encodes CASSQALLGQHNEKLFF. The V and J genes are TRBV4-1 and TRBJ1-4, with 7 bases fitting TRBD1. V dropped 1 base and J dropped 4; count of bases not matched to a gene: 9. There are 17 residues in the CDR3. The germline V gene encodes CDR1 MGHRA and CDR2 YSYEKL.

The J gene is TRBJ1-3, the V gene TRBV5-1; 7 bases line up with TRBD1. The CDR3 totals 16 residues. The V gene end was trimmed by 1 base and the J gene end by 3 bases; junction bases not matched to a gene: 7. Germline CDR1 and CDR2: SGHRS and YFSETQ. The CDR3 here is CASSLLLQGLGNTIYF. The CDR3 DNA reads TGCGCCAGCAGCTTGCTACTACAGGGGCTTGGAAACACCATATATTTT. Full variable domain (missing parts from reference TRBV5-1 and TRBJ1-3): KAGVTQTPRYLIKTRGQQVTLSCSPISGHRSVSWYQQTPGQGLQFLFEYFSETQRNKGNFPGRFSGRQFSNSRSEMNVSTLELGDSALYLCASSLLLQGLGNTIYFGEGSWLTVV.

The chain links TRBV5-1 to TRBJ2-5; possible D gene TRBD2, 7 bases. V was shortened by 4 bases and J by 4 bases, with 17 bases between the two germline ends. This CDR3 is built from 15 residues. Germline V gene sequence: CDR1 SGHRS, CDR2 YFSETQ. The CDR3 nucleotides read TGCGCCAGCAGCATCGGGACTACCAGGGGAGAGACCCAGTACTTC. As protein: CASSIGTTRGETQYF.

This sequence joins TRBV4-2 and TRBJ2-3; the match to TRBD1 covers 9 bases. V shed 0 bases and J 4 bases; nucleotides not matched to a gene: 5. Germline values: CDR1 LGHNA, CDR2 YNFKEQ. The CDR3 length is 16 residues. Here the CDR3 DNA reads TGTGCCAGCAGCCAAGACTGGGACAGGGAATCAGATACGCAGTATTTT. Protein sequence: CASSQDWDRESDTQYF.

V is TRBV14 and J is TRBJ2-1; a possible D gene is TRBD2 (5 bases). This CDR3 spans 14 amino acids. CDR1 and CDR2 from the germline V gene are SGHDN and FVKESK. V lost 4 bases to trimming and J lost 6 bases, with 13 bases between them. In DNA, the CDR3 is TGTGCCAGCAGCCCACTCAGCGGACCCAATGAGCAGTTCTTC. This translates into CASSPLSGPNEQFF.

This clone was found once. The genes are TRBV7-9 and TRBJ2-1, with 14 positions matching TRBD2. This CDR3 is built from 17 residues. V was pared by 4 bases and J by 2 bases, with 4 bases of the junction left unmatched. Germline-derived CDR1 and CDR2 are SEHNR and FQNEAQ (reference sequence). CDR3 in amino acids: CASSYGLAGGTYNEQFF. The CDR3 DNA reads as TGTGCCAGCAGCTACGGACTAGCGGGAGGCACCTACAATGAGCAGTTCTTC. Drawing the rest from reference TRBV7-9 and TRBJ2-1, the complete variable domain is DTGVSQNPRHKITKRGQNVTFRCDPISEHNRLYWYRQTLGQGPEFLTYFQNEAQLEKSRLLSDRFSAERPKGSFSTLEIQRTEQGDSAMYLCASSYGLAGGTYNEQFFGPGTRLTVL.

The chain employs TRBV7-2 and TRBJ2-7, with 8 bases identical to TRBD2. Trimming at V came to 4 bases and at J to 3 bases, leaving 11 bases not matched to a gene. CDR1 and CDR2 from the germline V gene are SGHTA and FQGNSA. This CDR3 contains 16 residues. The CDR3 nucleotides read TGTGCCAGCAGCTCACAACTAGCGGATTTTGACTACGAGCAGTACTTC. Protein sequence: CASSSQLADFDYEQYF.

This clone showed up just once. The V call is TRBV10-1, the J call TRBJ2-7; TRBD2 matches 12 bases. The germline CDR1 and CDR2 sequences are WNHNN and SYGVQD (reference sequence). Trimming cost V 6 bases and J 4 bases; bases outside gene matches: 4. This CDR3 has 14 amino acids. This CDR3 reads CASSAGTSGYEQYF. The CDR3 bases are TGCGCCAGCAGCGCCGGGACTAGCGGGTACGAGCAGTACTTC.

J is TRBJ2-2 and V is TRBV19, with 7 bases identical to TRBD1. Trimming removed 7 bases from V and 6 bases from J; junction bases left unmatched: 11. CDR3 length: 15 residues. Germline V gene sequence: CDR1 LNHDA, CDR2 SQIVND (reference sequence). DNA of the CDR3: TGTGCCAGTAAAGTTAGGGGGCTAGCCGCCGGGGAGCTGTTTTTT. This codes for CASKVRGLAAGELFF.

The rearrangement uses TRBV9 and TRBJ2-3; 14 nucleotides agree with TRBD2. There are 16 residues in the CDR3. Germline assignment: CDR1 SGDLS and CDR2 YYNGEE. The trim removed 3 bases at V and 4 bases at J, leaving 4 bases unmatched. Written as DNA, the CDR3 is TGTGCCAGCAGCGAGGGGACTAGCGGGGGTTCAGATACGCAGTATTTT. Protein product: CASSEGTSGGSDTQYF.

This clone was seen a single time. The CDR3 sequence: CASSSLGQGGYGYTF. The CDR3 nucleotides are TGTGCCAGCTCATCCCTGGGACAGGGCGGGTATGGCTACACCTTC. V gene TRBV18 combines with J gene TRBJ1-2; 9 bases map to TRBD1. With 5 bases clipped from V and 5 bases from J, the junction kept 9 bases outside the gene matches. The CDR3 is 15 residues long. Germline V gives CDR1 KGHSH, CDR2 LQKENI.

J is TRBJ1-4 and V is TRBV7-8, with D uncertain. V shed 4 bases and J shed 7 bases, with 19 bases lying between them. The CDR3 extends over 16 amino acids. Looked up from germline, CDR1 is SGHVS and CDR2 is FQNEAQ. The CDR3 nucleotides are TGTGCCAGCAGCTCCGAAGCGGCAGGAGAATCTGAAAAACTGTTTTTT. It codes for CASSSEAAGESEKLFF. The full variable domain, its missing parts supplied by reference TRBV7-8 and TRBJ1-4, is GAGVSQSPRYKVAKRGQDVALRCDPISGHVSLFWYQQALGQGPEFLTYFQNEAQLDKSGLPSDRFFAERPEGSVSTLKIQRTQQEDSAVYLCASSSEAAGESEKLFFGSGTQLSVL.

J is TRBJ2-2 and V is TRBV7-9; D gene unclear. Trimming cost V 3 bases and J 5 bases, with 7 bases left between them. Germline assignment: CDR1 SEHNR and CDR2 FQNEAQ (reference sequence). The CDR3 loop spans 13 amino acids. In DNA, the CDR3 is TGTGCCAGCAGCTTTCACACGACCGGGGAGCTGTTTTTT. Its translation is CASSFHTTGELFF.

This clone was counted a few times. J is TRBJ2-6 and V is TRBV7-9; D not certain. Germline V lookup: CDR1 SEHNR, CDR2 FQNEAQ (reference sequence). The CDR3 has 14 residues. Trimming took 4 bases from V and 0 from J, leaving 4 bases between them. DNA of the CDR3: TGTGCCAGCAGCTCAGGCTCTGGGGCCAACGTCCTGACTTTC. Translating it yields CASSSGSGANVLTF. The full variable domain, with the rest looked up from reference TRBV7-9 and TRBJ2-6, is DTGVSQNPRHKITKRGQNVTFRCDPISEHNRLYWYRQTLGQGPEFLTYFQNEAQLEKSRLLSDRFSAERPKGSFSTLEIQRTEQGDSAMYLCASSSGSGANVLTFGAGSRLTVL.

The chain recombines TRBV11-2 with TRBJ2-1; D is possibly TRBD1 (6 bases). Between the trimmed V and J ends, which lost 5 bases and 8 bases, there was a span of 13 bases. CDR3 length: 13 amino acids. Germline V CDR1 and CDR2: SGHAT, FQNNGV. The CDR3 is CASSQITGYEQFF. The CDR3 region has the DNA TGTGCCAGCAGCCAGATTACAGGGTATGAGCAGTTCTTC.

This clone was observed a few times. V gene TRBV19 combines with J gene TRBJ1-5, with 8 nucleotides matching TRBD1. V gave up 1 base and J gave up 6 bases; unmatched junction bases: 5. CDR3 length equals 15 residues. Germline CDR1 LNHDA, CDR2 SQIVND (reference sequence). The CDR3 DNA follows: TGTGCCAGTAGTATAGGGACAGGGATCGCTCAGCCCCAGCATTTT. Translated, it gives CASSIGTGIAQPQHF.

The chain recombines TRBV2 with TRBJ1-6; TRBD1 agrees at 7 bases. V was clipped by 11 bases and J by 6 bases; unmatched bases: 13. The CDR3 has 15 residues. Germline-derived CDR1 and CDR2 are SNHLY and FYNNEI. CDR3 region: CAGKAGTASNSPLHF. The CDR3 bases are TGTGCCGGAAAAGCCGGGACAGCGAGTAATTCACCCCTCCACTTT.

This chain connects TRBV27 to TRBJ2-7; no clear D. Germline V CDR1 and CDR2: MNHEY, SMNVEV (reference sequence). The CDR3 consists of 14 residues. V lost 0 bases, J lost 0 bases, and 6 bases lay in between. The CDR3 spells CASSLSSSSYEQYF. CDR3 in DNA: TGTGCCAGCAGTTTATCGTCGAGCTCCTACGAGCAGTACTTC.